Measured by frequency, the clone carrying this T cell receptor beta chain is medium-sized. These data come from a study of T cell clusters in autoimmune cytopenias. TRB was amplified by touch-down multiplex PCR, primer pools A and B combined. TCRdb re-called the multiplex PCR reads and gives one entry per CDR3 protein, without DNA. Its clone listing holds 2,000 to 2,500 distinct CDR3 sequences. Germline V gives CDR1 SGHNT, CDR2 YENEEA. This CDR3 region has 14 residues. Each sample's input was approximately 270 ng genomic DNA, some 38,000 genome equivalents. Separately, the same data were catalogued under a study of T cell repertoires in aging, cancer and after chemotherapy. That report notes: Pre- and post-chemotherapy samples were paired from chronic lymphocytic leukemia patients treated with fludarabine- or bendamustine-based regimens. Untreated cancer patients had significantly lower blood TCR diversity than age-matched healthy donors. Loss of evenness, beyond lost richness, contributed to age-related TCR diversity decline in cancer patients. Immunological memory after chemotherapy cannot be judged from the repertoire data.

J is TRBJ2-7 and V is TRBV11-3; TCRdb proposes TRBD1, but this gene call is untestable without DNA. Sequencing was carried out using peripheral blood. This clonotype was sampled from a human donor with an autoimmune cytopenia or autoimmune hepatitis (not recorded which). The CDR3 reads CASSPGEAIYEQYF.